This T cell receptor beta chain emerged from a study of Ad26.COV2.S vaccination and SARS-CoV-2 variants. The ends were cut back, 2 bases at V and 0 bases at J, with 6 bases in the middle. CDR1 and CDR2 (germline): SGHRS, YFSETQ. This CDR3 is built from 15 residues. Profiled with immunoSEQ multiplex PCR; TCRdb holds only in-frame clones, not every one. Of over 400,000 clones listed, approximately 92% are singletons. The treatment was: roughly 18 received Ad26.COV2.S at low or high dose, single or two shots; 5 received placebo; per-sample allocation not given. On day 63 after the first injection, vaccine and placebo recipients gave samples.

The clonotype originates from a person aged 18-60 years who received the Ad26.COV2.S COVID-19 vaccine or a placebo. The V gene is TRBV5-1, the J gene TRBJ2-6, with D hard to call. The specimen was peripheral blood, collected in a trial of Ad26.COV2.S vaccine versus placebo. CDR3 DNA: TGCGCCAGCAGCTTCTTCCTCTCTGGGGCCAACGTCCTGACTTTC. Amino acids: CASSFFLSGANVLTF.